The rows below give T cell receptor beta chains drawn from one sample of a study of T cells after yellow fever vaccination. TCRdb re-called the 5' RACE reads with MiXCR, one entry per CDR3 protein. The data show hundreds of thousands of distinct CDR3 sequences, around 5.2% seen once. The sequenced sample was CD4+ T cells sorted from PBMCs, obtained on the day of the yellow fever booster vaccination. The source is a man aged 18-30 years who received the YFV17D yellow fever vaccine. The CDR3 runs from the conserved cysteine through the conserved F or W. D genes are given only for firm matches. A clone size is listed for some rows: how often the clone was seen (once, few, many), or a class if it is expanded.

v_call,clone_size,j_call,d_call,cdr3_aa,cdr3_nt
TRBV11-2,few,TRBJ2-4,TRBD1,CASNPGTATDIQYF,TGTGCCAGCAACCCGGGGACAGCGACGGACATTCAGTACTTC
TRBV10-3,few,TRBJ1-2,-,CAISESRQDNGYTF,TGTGCCATCAGTGAGTCGCGGCAGGATAATGGCTACACCTTC
TRBV20-1,-,TRBJ1-5,-,CSASVLREINSNQPQHF,TGCAGTGCTAGTGTGCTCAGGGAGATAAATAGCAATCAGCCCCAGCATTTT
TRBV20-1,many,TRBJ1-5,TRBD1,CSAQGDSSNQPQHF,TGCAGTGCTCAGGGGGACAGTAGCAATCAGCCCCAGCATTTT
TRBV3-1,-,TRBJ1-1,TRBD1,CASSQLGQPAFF,TGTGCCAGCAGCCAACTGGGACAGCCCGCTTTCTTT
TRBV29-1,many,TRBJ2-2,-,CSVEIGTSTGELFF,TGCAGCGTTGAAATAGGCACCTCCACCGGGGAGCTGTTTTTT
TRBV12-3/TRBV12-4,-,TRBJ1-2,TRBD1,CASSRDRGAPGYGYTF,TGTGCCAGCAGTCGCGACAGGGGGGCCCCCGGCTATGGCTACACCTTC
TRBV5-1,few,TRBJ2-1,TRBD2,CASSFTSGAYNEQFF,TGCGCCAGCAGCTTTACTAGCGGCGCCTACAATGAGCAGTTCTTC
TRBV5-1,few,TRBJ2-1,-,CASSLTTSRANNEQFF,TGCGCCAGCAGCTTGACCACTAGTCGTGCGAACAATGAGCAGTTCTTC
TRBV2,-,TRBJ2-5,TRBD2,CASSESGLFQETQYF,TGTGCCAGCAGTGAATCGGGACTATTCCAAGAGACCCAGTACTTC
TRBV7-9,-,TRBJ2-5,TRBD2,CASSLTGLIQETQYF,TGTGCCAGCAGCTTAACGGGACTAATCCAAGAGACCCAGTACTTC
TRBV20-1,few,TRBJ2-3,-,CSAPRGRGPTDTQYF,TGCAGTGCTCCCCGTGGGCGGGGGCCCACAGATACGCAGTATTTT
TRBV4-3,few,TRBJ2-3,-,CASSQDTNTDTQYF,TGCGCCAGCAGCCAAGATACCAACACAGATACGCAGTATTTT
TRBV3-1,-,TRBJ2-3,-,CASSPRVGETDTQYF,TGTGCCAGCAGCCCTAGGGTAGGGGAAACAGATACGCAGTATTTT
TRBV19,-,TRBJ2-3,-,CASSRTIPDTQYF,TGTGCCAGTAGTCGGACCATCCCGGATACGCAGTATTTT
TRBV18,few,TRBJ2-1,TRBD1,CASSPPVGQGENYEQFF,TGTGCCAGCTCACCACCGGTGGGACAGGGGGAGAACTATGAGCAGTTCTTC
TRBV7-9,few,TRBJ2-2,TRBD1,CASQTGTGGPNTGELFF,TGTGCCAGCCAAACCGGGACAGGGGGCCCGAACACCGGGGAGCTGTTTTTT
TRBV13,many,TRBJ1-2,-,CASSRGRAALDRGYTF,TGTGCCAGCAGCCGGGGCAGGGCCGCCCTCGATCGTGGCTACACCTTC
TRBV5-1,many,TRBJ1-1,-,CASSISRITEAFF,TGCGCCAGCAGCATCTCCAGAATCACTGAAGCTTTCTTT
TRBV15,many,TRBJ2-7,-,CATSSGPYEQYF,TGTGCCACCAGCAGCGGTCCCTACGAGCAGTACTTC
TRBV7-8,-,TRBJ1-5,-,CASSLAYRAPRGNQPQHF,TGTGCCAGCAGCTTAGCATACAGGGCCCCCCGCGGCAATCAGCCCCAGCATTTT
TRBV19,few,TRBJ1-5,-,CASSGRSRDQPQHF,TGTGCCAGTAGTGGTCGTAGTAGAGACCAGCCCCAGCATTTT
TRBV5-1,few,TRBJ2-1,TRBD2,CASSPGEGVHEQFF,TGCGCCAGCAGCCCGGGGGAGGGTGTCCATGAGCAGTTCTTC
TRBV5-1,-,TRBJ2-3,-,CASSLVGQNTDTQYF,TGCGCCAGCAGCTTGGTTGGTCAGAACACAGATACGCAGTATTTT
TRBV27,few,TRBJ2-3,-,CASASPRRGVWGTDTQYF,TGTGCCAGCGCTTCCCCCAGGCGAGGGGTCTGGGGCACAGATACGCAGTATTTT
TRBV6-5,-,TRBJ1-2,TRBD1,CASRGTGVGYGYTF,TGTGCCAGCAGGGGGACAGGGGTGGGCTATGGCTACACCTTC
TRBV27,-,TRBJ1-1,-,CASRSMGRGILVNTEAFF,TGTGCCAGCAGGTCTATGGGACGGGGGATCCTCGTGAACACTGAAGCTTTCTTT
TRBV24-1,-,TRBJ2-5,-,CATSLTQGSQETQYF,TGTGCCACCAGTCTCACACAGGGATCCCAAGAGACCCAGTACTTC
TRBV10-3,many,TRBJ2-5,TRBD1,CAISGPRDRNQETQYF,TGTGCCATCAGTGGCCCCAGGGACAGGAACCAAGAGACCCAGTACTTC
TRBV7-3,many,TRBJ2-2,-,CASSLSGGLTGELFF,TGTGCCAGCAGCTTATCTGGGGGGCTCACCGGGGAGCTGTTTTTT
TRBV9,-,TRBJ1-6,-,CASSAQGNSPLHF,TGTGCCAGCAGCGCACAGGGAAATTCACCCCTCCACTTT
TRBV7-2,few,TRBJ1-2,-,CASSLRPGPNYGYTF,TGTGCCAGCAGCTTGCGTCCGGGTCCTAACTATGGCTACACCTTC
TRBV5-1,many,TRBJ2-2,TRBD1,CATTQGATGELFF,TGCGCCACTACCCAGGGGGCCACCGGGGAGCTGTTTTTT
TRBV6-6,-,TRBJ2-2,-,CASSSDPGGNTGELFF,TGTGCCAGCAGTTCCGACCCCGGGGGAAACACCGGGGAGCTGTTTTTT
TRBV12-3/TRBV12-4,-,TRBJ1-6,-,CASSRFNSPLHF,TGTGCCAGCAGCCGTTTTAATTCACCCCTCCACTTT
TRBV12-3/TRBV12-4,many,TRBJ2-1,-,CASSPGKVENNEQFF,TGTGCCAGCAGTCCCGGGAAGGTTGAGAACAATGAGCAGTTCTTC
TRBV20-1,-,TRBJ2-4,-,CSARDSGGLNIQYF,TGCAGTGCTAGAGATAGTGGGGGCTTAAACATTCAGTACTTC
TRBV5-6,few,TRBJ1-1,TRBD1,CASSLGTGQGAAEAFF,TGTGCCAGCAGCCTGGGTACGGGACAGGGGGCGGCTGAAGCTTTCTTT
TRBV5-5,many,TRBJ1-2,-,CASSLGPLYGYTF,TGTGCCAGCAGCCTGGGACCGCTCTATGGCTACACCTTC
TRBV24-1,many,TRBJ2-3,-,CATRGTTDTQYF,TGTGCCACCAGAGGGACCACAGATACGCAGTATTTT
TRBV5-1,few,TRBJ2-6,-,CASSLGAASGANVLTF,TGCGCCAGCAGCTTGGGGGCAGCCTCTGGGGCCAACGTCCTGACTTTC
TRBV3-1,-,TRBJ2-3,-,CASSQGLSAQYF,TGTGCCAGCAGCCAAGGACTATCGGCGCAGTATTTT
TRBV6-6,-,TRBJ1-2,-,CASPLTGAYGYTF,TGTGCCAGCCCGCTAACGGGAGCTTATGGCTACACCTTC
TRBV18,few,TRBJ1-1,-,CASSPPAGRNTEAFF,TGTGCCAGCTCACCACCGGCAGGCAGGAACACTGAAGCTTTCTTT
TRBV11-2,many,TRBJ2-5,-,CASSLDRETQYF,TGTGCCAGCAGCTTAGATCGGGAGACCCAGTACTTC
TRBV7-9,many,TRBJ1-1,-,CASNRVSMNTEAFF,TGTGCCAGCAATCGAGTGAGTATGAACACTGAAGCTTTCTTT
TRBV19,-,TRBJ2-3,TRBD1,CASRRTGPGTDTQYF,TGTGCCAGTAGGAGGACAGGGCCTGGCACAGATACGCAGTATTTT
TRBV9,few,TRBJ2-3,-,CASSVVQGGPDTQYF,TGTGCCAGCAGCGTAGTTCAGGGGGGACCAGATACGCAGTATTTT
TRBV6-6,few,TRBJ1-6,TRBD1,CASSPAGTGDGSPLHF,TGTGCCAGCAGTCCAGCCGGGACAGGGGATGGGTCACCCCTCCACTTT
TRBV6-6,few,TRBJ1-1,-,CASSRTRNTEAFF,TGTGCCAGCAGCCGGACGAGGAACACTGAAGCTTTCTTT
TRBV5-1,few,TRBJ2-5,TRBD1,CASSLVTGVQETQYF,TGCGCCAGCAGCTTGGTGACAGGGGTCCAAGAGACCCAGTACTTC